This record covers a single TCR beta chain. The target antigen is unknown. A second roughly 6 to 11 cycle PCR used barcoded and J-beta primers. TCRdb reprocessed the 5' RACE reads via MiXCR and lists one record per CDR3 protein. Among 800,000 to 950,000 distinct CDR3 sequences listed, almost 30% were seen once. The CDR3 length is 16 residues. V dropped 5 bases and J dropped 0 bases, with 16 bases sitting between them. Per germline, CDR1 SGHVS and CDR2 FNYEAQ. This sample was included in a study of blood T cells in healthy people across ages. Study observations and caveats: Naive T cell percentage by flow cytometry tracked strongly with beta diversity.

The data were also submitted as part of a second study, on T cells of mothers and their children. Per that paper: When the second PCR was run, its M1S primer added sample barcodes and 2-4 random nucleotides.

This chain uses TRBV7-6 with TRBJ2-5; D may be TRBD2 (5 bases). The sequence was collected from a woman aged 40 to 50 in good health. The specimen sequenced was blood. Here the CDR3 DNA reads TGTGCCAGCAGCCCCGTAGCGACGACGTACCAAGAGACCCAGTACTTC. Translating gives CASSPVATTYQETQYF.